Listed below are T cell receptor beta chains from one sample, sequenced in a study of blood T cell repertoires in COVID-19. TCRdb's table, derived via immunoSEQ multiplex PCR, lists solely in-frame clones and lacks some. The sample records around 300,000 clones, roughly nine tenths being singletons. The sequencing sample was made of PBMCs or T cells enriched from blood (not recorded which). These receptors originate from an older woman who had recovered from COVID-19. CDR3s include the opening cysteine and the closing phenylalanine or tryptophan. Fields, in order: J gene, V gene, D gene, clone size, CDR3 protein, CDR3 DNA. The D gene is left open where the match is weak. Clone sizes are given selectively: once, few, many, or a class where the clone is expanded.

J gene: TRBJ1-6; V gene: TRBV3-1/TRBV3-2; D gene: TRBD1; clone size: -; CDR3 protein: CASSPDRAAPLHF; CDR3 DNA: TGTGCCAGCAGTCCCGACAGGGCAGCACCCCTCCACTTT
J gene: TRBJ1-3; V gene: TRBV6-2/TRBV6-3; D gene: -; clone size: -; CDR3 protein: CASSYLPTGSGNTIYF; CDR3 DNA: TGTGCCAGCAGTTACCTACCGACTGGCTCTGGAAACACCATATATTTT
J gene: TRBJ2-6; V gene: TRBV18; D gene: -; clone size: -; CDR3 protein: CASSLLTGFGANVLTF; CDR3 DNA: TGTGCCAGCTCACTTTTAACAGGGTTTGGGGCCAACGTCCTGACTTTC
J gene: TRBJ1-2; V gene: TRBV5-1; D gene: -; clone size: medium-sized; CDR3 protein: CASSAGTYSNYGYTF; CDR3 DNA: TGCGCCAGCAGCGCCGGGACATACTCTAACTATGGCTACACCTTC
J gene: TRBJ2-3; V gene: TRBV6-1; D gene: TRBD1; clone size: -; CDR3 protein: CASSEFGTGDPDTQYF; CDR3 DNA: TGTGCCAGCAGTGAATTTGGGACAGGGGATCCAGATACGCAGTATTTT
J gene: TRBJ1-6; V gene: TRBV4-1; D gene: TRBD1; clone size: once; CDR3 protein: CASSQVGQDNSPLHF; CDR3 DNA: TGCGCCAGCAGCCAAGTAGGACAGGATAATTCACCCCTCCACTTT
J gene: TRBJ1-1; V gene: TRBV14; D gene: -; clone size: -; CDR3 protein: CASSQREWTLNTEAFF; CDR3 DNA: TGTGCCAGCAGCCAAAGGGAATGGACACTGAACACTGAAGCTTTCTTT
J gene: TRBJ2-7; V gene: TRBV5-6; D gene: -; clone size: -; CDR3 protein: CASSWEARGRTYEQYF; CDR3 DNA: TGTGCCAGCAGCTGGGAGGCCCGGGGACGGACCTACGAGCAGTACTTC
J gene: TRBJ2-3; V gene: TRBV6-5; D gene: -; clone size: -; CDR3 protein: CASRSGATDTQYF; CDR3 DNA: TGTGCCAGCAGGTCGGGAGCCACAGATACGCAGTATTTT
J gene: TRBJ1-2; V gene: TRBV4-1; D gene: -; clone size: -; CDR3 protein: CASSQVVSVAHGYTF; CDR3 DNA: TGCGCCAGCAGCCAAGTCGTGTCGGTAGCCCATGGCTACACCTTC
J gene: TRBJ1-2; V gene: TRBV20-1; D gene: -; clone size: -; CDR3 protein: CSAQSGPLYTF; CDR3 DNA: TGCAGTGCGCAGAGCGGGCCCCTTTACACCTTC
J gene: TRBJ2-1; V gene: TRBV24-1; D gene: -; clone size: -; CDR3 protein: CATARDSYNEQFF; CDR3 DNA: TGTGCCACAGCGAGGGACTCCTACAATGAGCAGTTCTTC
J gene: TRBJ2-1; V gene: TRBV28; D gene: -; clone size: -; CDR3 protein: CAITGVAGNEQFF; CDR3 DNA: TGTGCCATTACGGGAGTGGCTGGCAATGAGCAGTTCTTC
J gene: TRBJ2-5; V gene: TRBV11-2; D gene: -; clone size: once; CDR3 protein: CASSLNVQGQETQYF; CDR3 DNA: TGTGCCAGCAGCTTAAATGTACAGGGCCAAGAGACCCAGTACTTC
J gene: TRBJ1-1; V gene: TRBV6-5; D gene: -; clone size: -; CDR3 protein: CASTPTGDTEAFF; CDR3 DNA: TGTGCCAGCACTCCTACGGGAGATACTGAAGCTTTCTTT
J gene: TRBJ2-1; V gene: TRBV28; D gene: -; clone size: once; CDR3 protein: CASPDINEQFF; CDR3 DNA: TGTGCCAGCCCCGACATTAATGAGCAGTTCTTC
J gene: TRBJ1-1; V gene: TRBV2; D gene: -; clone size: -; CDR3 protein: CASKWANEAFF; CDR3 DNA: TGTGCCAGCAAGTGGGCGAATGAAGCTTTCTTT
J gene: TRBJ2-7; V gene: TRBV11-2; D gene: TRBD2; clone size: -; CDR3 protein: CASRPGGSYEQYF; CDR3 DNA: TGTGCCAGCCGCCCGGGGGGCTCCTACGAGCAGTACTTC